The 26 T cell receptor beta chains reported below all come from one sample, sequenced in a study of esophageal squamous cell carcinoma under preoperative chemotherapy. TCRdb analysed the PCR reads with MiXCR anew, one entry per CDR3 protein. The sample shows about 15,000 distinct CDR3 sequences, approximately 57% of them seen only once. This sample's time point: before preoperative PTX-NDP chemotherapy. The sample was collected from a patient given preoperative chemotherapy. Every receptor here comes from a human donor with esophageal squamous cell carcinoma. The donor label of this sample is uncertain.

This clonotype has just one count. A junction boundary mismatches the germline segment, possibly from a read error. The chain links TRBV7-2 to TRBJ2-4; 8 bases agree with TRBD2. CDR3 length equals 16 residues. The germline V gene encodes CDR1 SGHTA and CDR2 FQGNSA. CDR3 sequence (DNA): TGTGCCAGCAGCGCACGGGGGGGGGGGGGCACAAATATTCAGTATTTC. This codes for CASSARGGGGTNIQYF.

The table lists this clonotype with a few counts. The J gene is TRBJ2-5, the V gene TRBV7-2, with 8 bases identical to TRBD1. Germline loops: CDR1 SGHTA, CDR2 FQGNSA. CDR3 size: 15 residues. V was pared by 2 bases and J by 2 bases, with 4 bases of the junction left unmatched. The CDR3 region has the DNA TGTGCCAGCAGCTTAAGGACAGGGAATCAAGAGACCCAGTACTTC. As protein: CASSLRTGNQETQYF.

The gene calls are TRBV6-5 and TRBJ2-3, with a tentative D call TRBD2 (6 bases). TRBJ2-7 explains the end of the DNA better; the J call may be wrong. CDR1 is MNHEY, CDR2 SVGAGI, per germline. The CDR3 loop spans 18 amino acids. The CDR3, as DNA: TGTGCCAGCAGTACTATTACAGGTGACCTCGGGGGAAACTACGAGCAGTACTTC. This codes for CASSTITGDLGGNYEQYF.

On this clonotype: The junction shows a germline mismatch at one end, possibly a read error. The V gene is TRBV6-1, the J gene TRBJ2-3; possibly TRBD1 for D (6 bases). The CDR3 is 16 amino acids. Germline loops: CDR1 MNHNS, CDR2 SASEGT. In DNA form, the CDR3 reads TGTGCCAGCGCGGGTCTTGGGGGCAGGGTCAAAGATACGCAGTATTTC. This translates into CASAGLGGRVKDTQYF.

The chain is built from TRBV6-1 and TRBJ2-3, with D perhaps TRBD2 (7 bases). The J call is in doubt because the DNA end fits TRBJ2-7 better. Germline lookup yields CDR1 MNHNS and CDR2 SASEGT. The CDR3 sequence is 16 residues long. The CDR3: CASGGNGGRGQDTQYF. Here the CDR3 DNA reads TGTGCCAGCGGGGGCAACGGGGGGCGTGGGCAAGATACGCAGTACTTC.

J is TRBJ2-1 and V is TRBV7-2; TRBD2 aligns across 9 bases. The J call may be in error: the DNA end matches TRBJ2-7 better. The CDR3 is 16 residues long. Germline V CDR1 and CDR2: SGHTA, FQGNSA. The CDR3 protein is CASSSVAGVTYNEQYF. The DNA of the CDR3 is TGTGCCAGCAGCTCCGTAGCGGGAGTGACTTACAATGAGCAGTACTTC.

This clonotype was seen just once. The chain links TRBV12-3 or TRBV12-4 to TRBJ2-4, with a tentative D call TRBD1 (6 bases). The DNA end is a closer match to TRBJ2-1, so the J assignment may be wrong. The CDR3 consists of 12 residues. The CDR3 nucleotides are TGTGCCAGCAGTTTAGAGGGGGTTGAGCAGTTCTTC. Protein sequence: CASSLEGVEQFF.

This chain joins TRBV10-1 and TRBJ2-2; no clear D gene. The DNA matches TRBJ2-3 better at its end, which makes the J call doubtful. The CDR3 length is 12 residues. Germline values: CDR1 WNHNN, CDR2 SYGVQD (reference sequence). CDR3 sequence (DNA): TGCGCCAGGGGCATGACCACCGATGCGCAGTATTTT. Translation gives CARGMTTDAQYF.

This clonotype was seen only a few times. This CDR3 is CASSEAFHTEAFF. CDR3 nucleotide sequence: TGTGCCAGCAGTGAAGCATTTCACACTGAAGCTTTCTTT. This rearrangement joins TRBV6-1 to TRBJ1-1, with no clear D. This CDR3 contains 13 residues. The V end was cut by 0 bases, the J end by 3 bases, with 5 bases between. Germline V lookup: CDR1 MNHNS, CDR2 SASEGT.

To note about this clonotype: The CDR3 does not close with the conserved phenylalanine or tryptophan, likely indicating a read error. The DNA is left out, because the CDR3 cannot be placed on it with certainty; the CDR3 is given as TCRdb lists it. This rearrangement joins TRBV23-1 to TRBJ1-4; the table's D call, TRBD1, was not checked against the DNA. TRBV23-1 is marked as an open reading frame, function uncertain. Including both end residues, the CDR3 is 15 amino acids long. The CDR3 here is CASSHPLAPPTSSTS.

The CDR3 nucleotides are TGTGCCAGCAGCTTATATTACGGGGAGGACTACGAGCAGTACTTC. Translated, it gives CASSLYYGEDYEQYF. The chain is built from TRBV7-2 and TRBJ2-7; the D gene is possibly TRBD2 (6 bases). CDR1 is SGHTA and CDR2 is FQGNSA in the germline V gene. CDR3 length: 15 residues. With 2 bases removed from V and 3 bases from J, the gap between germline ends came to 14 bases.

This clonotype was detected many times. This chain joins TRBV11-1 and TRBJ2-1; no firm D call. The germline V gene has CDR1 SGHAT and CDR2 FQDESV (reference sequence). This CDR3 region has 15 residues. V gave up 2 bases and J gave up 0 bases, with 8 bases separating them. The CDR3 region is CASSLRRSSYNEQFF. DNA for the CDR3: TGTGCCAGCAGCTTACGGCGGAGCTCCTACAATGAGCAGTTCTTC.

Note on this clonotype: Relative to the germline gene, one junction end is altered; a read error may explain this. This rearrangement joins TRBV7-2 to TRBJ2-4; possible D gene TRBD2, 7 bases. Germline loops: CDR1 SGHTA, CDR2 FQGNSA. There are 14 residues in the CDR3. Here the CDR3 DNA reads TGTGGCGGCAAGGGGGGGAGCGCCAAAAACATGCAGTACTTC. Translating gives CGGKGGSAKNMQYF.

The chain couples TRBV6-1 to TRBJ2-3, with 7 bases lining up with TRBD1. CDR1 is MNHNS and CDR2 is SASEGT in the germline V gene. The CDR3 contains 14 residues. The V gene end was trimmed by 6 bases and the J gene end by 3 bases; junction bases not matched to a gene: 6. This CDR3 reads CASSGTDITDTQYF. The DNA of the CDR3 is TGTGCCAGCAGCGGGACAGATATAACAGATACGCAGTATTTT.

The chain joins TRBV6-2 or TRBV6-3 to TRBJ1-1; a possible D gene is TRBD1 (5 bases). The V end lost 1 base, the J end lost 5 bases, and 11 bases lay between the germline ends. Looked up from germline, CDR1 is MNHEY and CDR2 is SVGEGT. CDR3 length: 14 amino acids. The CDR3 DNA reads TGTGCCAGCAGTTACTGGGGGGTAGGGACTGAAGCTTTCTTT. Translation gives CASSYWGVGTEAFF.

Turning to this clonotype: Here the CDR3 omits its conserved ending phenylalanine or tryptophan, so a read error is the likely source. It is unclear where the CDR3 begins or ends on the DNA, so no DNA is shown, and the CDR3 is as TCRdb lists it. This chain connects TRBV6-1 to TRBJ1-1. CDR1 is MNHNS, CDR2 SASEGT, per germline. The CDR3 has 13 amino acids, counting both end residues. This CDR3 reads CASGNTDTQYFGQ.

This clonotype was counted a few times. The chain is built from TRBV18 and TRBJ2-2, with unresolved D. The CDR3 length is 16 residues. Germline loops: CDR1 KGHSH, CDR2 LQKENI. Trimming removed 3 bases from V and 6 bases from J, with 17 bases in between. CDR3 in amino acids: CASSPTESWLSGELFF. CDR3 in DNA: TGTGCCAGCTCACCTACAGAGAGCTGGTTATCCGGGGAGCTGTTTTTT.

The chain joins TRBV6-5 to TRBJ2-1; 7 bases match TRBD2. Germline V gene data show CDR1 as MNHEY and CDR2 as SVGAGI. The length of the CDR3 is 15 residues. J lost 8 bases, V lost 2 bases, and 9 bases had no gene match. This CDR3 reads CASSYGREYRDEQFF. In DNA form, the CDR3 reads TGTGCCAGCAGTTACGGGCGGGAGTATCGCGATGAGCAGTTCTTC.

Remarks on this clonotype: The junction shows a germline mismatch at one end, possibly a read error. V usage is TRBV6-1 and J usage is TRBJ2-2, with D perhaps TRBD1 or TRBD2 (5 bases each). Germline V lookup: CDR1 MNHNS, CDR2 SASEGT. The CDR3 runs 15 residues. CDR3 region: CASRTGHVDTGELYF. The CDR3 nucleotides read TGTGCCAGCAGAACCGGACATGTGGACACCGGGGAGCTGTATTTT.

Of note for this clonotype: The junction departs from germline at one end; a sequencing error may be responsible. The chain employs TRBV7-2 and TRBJ2-6; a possible D gene is TRBD1 (5 bases). CDR1 and CDR2 (germline): SGHTA, FQGNSA. This CDR3 has 13 residues. The DNA of the CDR3 is TGTGCCAGCAGCCCCCCTGGGGCCAACGTGCTGAATTTC. This sequence encodes CASSPPGANVLNF. The entire variable domain, with the rest obtained from reference TRBV7-2 and TRBJ2-6, is as follows: GAGVSQSPSNKVTEKGKDVELRCDPISGHTALYWYRQSLGQGLEFLIYFQGNSAPDKSGLPSDRFSAERTGGSVSTLTIQRTQQEDSAVYLCASSPPGANVLNFGAGSRLTVL.

This clonotype appeared many times. This rearrangement joins TRBV7-2 to TRBJ2-7, with 7 nucleotides matching TRBD2. V lost 0 bases and J lost 5; bases outside the gene matches: 4. Per the germline V gene, CDR1 is SGHTA and CDR2 is FQGNSA. This CDR3 has 14 residues. The CDR3 is CASSLAAGANEQYF. CDR3 nucleotides: TGTGCCAGCAGCTTAGCGGCGGGAGCGAACGAGCAGTACTTC.

The chain has TRBV7-2 and TRBJ2-1; D is possibly TRBD2 (6 bases). V lost 1 base and J lost 10, with 17 bases in between. Germline V gene sequence: CDR1 SGHTA, CDR2 FQGNSA. The CDR3 consists of 15 residues. The DNA for the CDR3 is TGTGCCAGCAGCTTAGATAGGCAGCGGGTGTTCGAGCAGTTCTTC. Protein: CASSLDRQRVFEQFF.

This clonotype turned up a few times. A read error may be the cause here, since a much bigger clone is one base away. This chain uses TRBV6-1 with TRBJ2-1; no firm D call. The CDR3 has 12 residues. The germline V gene has CDR1 MNHNS and CDR2 SASEGT. The V end lost 4 bases, the J end lost 10 bases, and 11 bases lay between the germline ends. As DNA, the CDR3 is TGTGCCAGCAGTGGAGGCCTCTACGAGCAGTTCTTC. Its translation: CASSGGLYEQFF.

The rearrangement links TRBV7-2 to TRBJ2-1; 9 nucleotides match TRBD1. The CDR3 contains 16 residues. Trimming cost V 5 bases and J 13 bases; bases outside gene matches: 18. The germline gives CDR1 SGHTA, CDR2 FQGNSA. The CDR3 DNA reads as TGTGCCAGCAGCCGGACAGGGGTCCCCCAACAAGAGACCCAGTTCTTC. It encodes CASSRTGVPQQETQFF.

The sample holds a few counts of this clonotype. The V and J genes are TRBV12-3 or TRBV12-4 and TRBJ2-3, with 10 positions matching TRBD2. The CDR3 runs to 14 residues. J lost 3 bases, V lost 7 bases, and 4 bases had no gene match. The CDR3 sequence: CASITSGKTDTQYF. The CDR3 DNA sequence: TGTGCCAGCATTACTAGCGGGAAAACAGATACGCAGTATTTT.

CDR3 amino acids: CASSVTSGRTTDTQYF. As DNA, the CDR3 is TGCGCCAGCAGTGTTACTAGCGGGAGGACCACAGATACGCAGTATTTT. The chain carries TRBV10-1 and TRBJ2-3; 12 bases align to TRBD2. V shed 4 bases, J shed 2 bases, and the junction held 4 bases outside the gene matches. This CDR3 comprises 16 residues. Germline assignment: CDR1 WNHNN and CDR2 SYGVQD (reference sequence).